This is a list of T cell receptor beta chains from one sample in a study of blood T cells in healthy people across ages. TCRdb recomputed calls from the 5' RACE reads with MiXCR, one row per CDR3 protein. The sample consists of 650,000 to 900,000 distinct CDR3 sequences, 55% to 65% of them appearing once. The sequenced sample consisted of blood. These receptors originate from a young man in good health. Each CDR3 is given with its conserved first and last residue.

len | v_gene | CDR3aa
15 | TRBV29-1 | CSARETGQGNQPQHF
14 | TRBV7-2 | CASSLRRGYQPQHF
15 | TRBV6-6 | CASLNRDRNPDEQFF
16 | TRBV6-1 | CASSILAGASYNEQFF
13 | TRBV5-5 | CASSWGVVYEQYF
14 | TRBV6-6 | CASSRIRETYEQYF
13 | TRBV6-2/TRBV6-3 | CASKAGDHNEQYF
15 | TRBV9 | CASSPPAGVGYGYTF
11 | TRBV12-3/TRBV12-4 | CASRQGNGAFF
14 | TRBV20-1 | CSAGGRWDQETQYF
19 | TRBV12-3/TRBV12-4 | CASSLLGSGRGRSYNEQFF
15 | TRBV4-1 | CACSQEPANFQPQHF
14 | TRBV28 | CASERGGASYGYTF